This T cell receptor (beta chain) was observed in a study of blood T cell repertoires in COVID-19. Looking at the study overall: The samples span acute and convalescent COVID-19 from the United States, Italy and Spain. PBMCs, B-cell-depleted T cells, or T cells were the source of the cDNA or gDNA that made up the material.

Here immunoSEQ multiplex PCR was the method, and the copy in TCRdb shows in-frame clones only, minus some. The sample holds around 100,000 clones; roughly 84% are singletons and the top ten take approximately 12%. The germline gives CDR1 MNHEY, CDR2 SMNVEV (reference sequence). This CDR3 comprises 15 residues. Trimming at V came to 2 bases and at J to 6 bases, leaving 8 bases not matched to a gene. The sequencing input was peripheral blood. This receptor was identified in a human donor in a cohort sampled during active COVID-19. The rearrangement uses TRBV27 and TRBJ2-7; 9 bases fit TRBD2. The CDR3 reads CASSLRRGGRVEQYF. CDR3 nucleotide sequence: TGTGCCAGCAGTTTAAGGCGGGGGGGCCGAGTCGAGCAGTACTTC.